This T cell receptor beta chain was observed in a study of radiation and T cells in renal cell carcinoma. Findings and limits, study-wide: In blood, top tumor clones expanded by 2 weeks, shrinking by 4. Pretreatment tumor biopsies were lacking, so baseline clonotypes are unknown.

As regards this clone: Antigen: not known.

Sequencing used immunoSEQ multiplex PCR; TCRdb keeps in-frame clones, though not all of them. The sample lists 80,000 or so clones, roughly nine tenths seen once, with 4.5% to 7% in the top ten. The time point: blood 4 weeks post-SBRT, at nephrectomy. The treatment denotes: 15 Gy SBRT to primary tumor, nephrectomy 4 weeks later. Nephrectomy followed 15 Gy stereotactic body radiation by 4 weeks. V shed 5 bases, J shed 2 bases, and the junction held 10 bases outside the gene matches. The CDR3 spans 16 residues. Germline lookup yields CDR1 ENHRY and CDR2 SYGVKD. The TCR comes from a woman aged 70-85 years with renal cell carcinoma. The chain couples TRBV10-3 to TRBJ2-7; 9 bases fit TRBD1. Material: blood, obtained from a patient whose treatment included radiotherapy and nephrectomy. CDR3 nucleotides: TGTGCCATCAGTAGAAGGACAGGGGTGGATGCCTACGAGCAGTACTTC. Encoded protein: CAISRRTGVDAYEQYF.